These 14 T cell receptor beta chains originate from one sample sequenced in a study of metastatic and nonmetastatic thyroid tumors. None of the patients had undergone any treatment ahead of thyroid surgery. TCRdb re-called the PCR reads through MiXCR. Seen here are about 92,000 clones, under 15% observed once, and the top ten hold 3% to 4.5%. Sequenced material: blood. Receptor source: a female donor with papillary thyroid cancer or a benign thyroid nodule (not recorded which). Some clones in this sample may be carry-over from other donors' samples.

This clone was found many times. The chain couples TRBV5-1 to TRBJ1-1; 7 bases match TRBD1. The CDR3 totals 15 residues. Germline values: CDR1 SGHRS, CDR2 YFSETQ. V lost 4 bases to trimming and J lost 1 base; unmatched junction nucleotides: 7. The DNA of the CDR3 is TGCGCCAGCAGCCCAAGGGGGCGGACGAACACTGAAGCTTTCTTT. Translated: CASSPRGRTNTEAFF.

With regard to this clone: This may come from a read error, since a much larger clone is one base off. The V gene is TRBV4-1, the J gene TRBJ2-2; 10 nucleotides match TRBD1. This CDR3 region has 13 residues. CDR1 and CDR2 from the germline V gene are MGHRA and YSYEKL. The CDR3 nucleotides are TGCGCCGGCCAGGACAGGGGGAGCGGGGATCTGTTTTTT. This codes for CAGQDRGSGDLFF.

This clone came up a few times. This sequence joins TRBV4-2 and TRBJ2-2; no firm D call. Trimming left V 0 bases short and J 8 bases short, with 13 bases between. CDR1 is LGHNA and CDR2 is YNFKEQ in the germline V gene. The CDR3 totals 15 residues. The CDR3 DNA sequence: TGTGCCAGCAGCCAAGATTGGGCGTTGGGTGGGGAGCTGTTTTTT. It encodes CASSQDWALGGELFF.

The table lists this clone with a few counts. Just one base apart from a much larger clone, this may be a read error. The chain uses TRBV19 and TRBJ2-3, with 12 bases fitting TRBD2. Per germline, CDR1 LNHDA and CDR2 SQIVND (reference sequence). Trimming took 1 base from V and 11 from J; bases not matched to a gene: 7. The CDR3 sequence is 15 residues long. This chain's CDR3 is CASSIGTSGGWKQYF. CDR3 coding DNA: TGTGCCAGTAGTATAGGCACTAGCGGGGGGTGGAAGCAGTATTTT.

Remarks on this clone: The same CDR3 is also encoded by other DNA sequences in this sample. The rearrangement links TRBV24-1 to TRBJ2-1; tentative D call: TRBD1 (6 bases). Germline CDR1 KGHDR, CDR2 SFDVKD. V lost 0 bases and J 9 bases, leaving 20 bases between the germline ends. This CDR3 is 17 amino acids long. The CDR3 region has the DNA TGTGCCACCAGTGATTTGGGGCGTCGTGGGGGCCGTAGTGAGCAGTTCTTC. Protein product: CATSDLGRRGGRSEQFF.

This clone was seen a handful of times. A much larger clone differs by one base, so this may be a read error. The V gene is TRBV15, the J gene TRBJ1-3; a possible D gene is TRBD1 (5 bases). Germline CDR1 LNHNV, CDR2 YYDKDF (reference sequence). The CDR3 spans 17 residues. The CDR3 DNA follows: TGTGCCACCATCAGAGACCAGCAGGGTTTCTCTGGAAACACCATATATTTT. Its protein product is CATIRDQQGFSGNTIYF.

This clone occurred many times. The chain carries TRBV27 and TRBJ2-7; 10 nucleotides line up with TRBD1. The V and J ends lost 6 bases and 4 bases, in that order; junction bases with no gene match: 6. The CDR3 spans 14 residues. Germline lookup yields CDR1 MNHEY and CDR2 SMNVEV (reference sequence). The CDR3: CASSRQGARYEQYF. As DNA, the CDR3 is TGTGCCAGCAGCCGACAGGGGGCAAGATACGAGCAGTACTTC.

This clone was counted at least ten times. The rearrangement joins TRBV30 to TRBJ1-2, with no clear D. The CDR3 length is 8 residues. Per germline, CDR1 GTSNPN and CDR2 SVGIG (reference sequence). Deletions cut 5 bases from V and 7 bases from J, with 2 bases between. In DNA, the CDR3 is TGTGCCTGGGGTGGCTACACCTTC. Encoded protein: CAWGGYTF.

This clone was picked up many times. This chain connects TRBV7-9 to TRBJ1-3; no firm D call. This CDR3 comprises 12 residues. Germline V CDR1 and CDR2: SEHNR, FQNEAQ (reference sequence). Trimming pared 3 bases from V and 4 bases from J, leaving 4 bases between. This CDR3 is CASSFAGNTIYF. The CDR3 region has the DNA TGTGCCAGCAGCTTTGCGGGAAACACCATATATTTT.

This clone was detected many times. This chain uses TRBV20-1 with TRBJ1-2, with 10 bases fitting TRBD1. V was clipped by 3 bases and J by 3 bases; unmatched bases: 10. Germline V gene sequence: CDR1 DFQATT, CDR2 SNEGSKA (reference sequence). The length of the CDR3 is 16 residues. The CDR3: CSASPLWDRGDYGYTF. As DNA, the CDR3 is TGCAGTGCTAGCCCCCTCTGGGACAGGGGCGACTATGGCTACACCTTC.

A note on this clone: A read error may explain this, as a much larger clone is one base away. CDR3 sequence: CASNLQRFGTDTQYF. In DNA form, the CDR3 reads TGTGCCAGCAACCTACAGCGGTTCGGCACAGATACGCAGTATTTT. The rearrangement joins TRBV28 to TRBJ2-3; possible D gene TRBD2, 5 bases. The germline CDR1 and CDR2 sequences are MDHEN and SYDVKM. This CDR3 is 15 amino acids long. V was shortened by 7 bases and J by 1 base, with 15 bases between the two germline ends. Full variable domain (outside the CDR3, taken from reference TRBV28 and TRBJ2-3): DVKVTQSSRYLVKRTGEKVFLECVQDMDHENMFWYRQDPGLGLRLIYFSYDVKMKEKGDIPEGYSVSREKKERFSLILESASTNQTSMYLCASNLQRFGTDTQYFGPGTRLTVL.

This clone was detected only a few times. The chain combines TRBV6-1 with TRBJ1-2, with 10 bases matching TRBD1. V shed 7 bases and J 7 bases; nucleotides not matched to a gene: 12. CDR1 and CDR2 from the germline V gene are MNHNS and SASEGT. The CDR3 contains 15 residues. This CDR3 reads CASIRPGTGVGGYTF. In nucleotides, the CDR3 is TGTGCCAGCATCCGTCCCGGGACAGGGGTGGGTGGCTACACCTTC.

This clone was seen more than once but under ten times. A much larger clonotype is one base distant, so this may be a read error. This chain joins TRBV9 and TRBJ1-2; TRBD1 matches at 8 bases. With V trimmed by 0 bases and J by 4 bases, 5 bases remained unmatched. CDR1 is SGDLS, CDR2 YYNGEE, per germline. This CDR3 is built from 15 residues. The CDR3 sequence is CASSVVRDRSYGYTF. DNA for the CDR3: TGTGCCAGCAGCGTAGTCAGGGACAGGTCCTATGGCTACACCTTC.

This clone was picked up a small number of times. The conserved final phenylalanine or tryptophan is absent from the CDR3, which likely points to a read error. J is TRBJ2-5 and V is TRBV28; TRBD1 matches 7 bases. Trimming removed 6 bases from V and 2 bases from J; junction bases left unmatched: 6. The CDR3 runs to 14 residues. Per the germline V gene, CDR1 is MDHEN and CDR2 is SYDVKM. The CDR3 sequence is CASRPQGLQETQYL. In DNA form, the CDR3 reads TGTGCCAGCAGACCACAGGGGTTACAAGAGACCCAGTACCTC.